The sequence of this TCR beta chain was determined in a study of PD-1 blockade in mismatch repair-deficient tumors. The J segment lost 2 bases and the V segment lost 5 bases, leaving 0 bases of the junction unmatched. Germline CDR1 is SGHAT and CDR2 is FQNNGV. This CDR3 has 14 residues. Libraries were prepared by immunoSEQ multiplex PCR; TCRdb keeps only in-frame clonotypes and omits some of them. The table lists over 15,000 clones, about 86% of them singletons. All patients were mismatch repair deficient, assessed by either PCR or immunohistochemistry. Sequencing was performed on PBMCs, taken 4 weeks after starting pembrolizumab. The sequence derives from an adult with mismatch repair-deficient cancer. The chain is built from TRBV11-2 and TRBJ2-7; 13 nucleotides agree with TRBD2. The CDR3 DNA reads as TGTGCCAGCAGCACTAGCGGGAGGGCCTACGAGCAGTACTTC. Its protein is CASSTSGRAYEQYF.